These 21 T cell receptor beta chains came from one sample sequenced in a study of cytomegalovirus exposure and HLA in healthy donors. 13 Jbeta primers and 60 Vbeta primers were used for the PCR. Profiling relied on immunoSEQ multiplex PCR, and the TCRdb table lists in-frame clones only, not all of them. The repertoire holds more than 90,000 clones, 70% seen once, with about 9% in the top ten. Sequencing input: PBMCs. Receptors originate from a man aged 25 to 40 in good health and CMV-seropositive.

The rearrangement links TRBV29-1 to TRBJ2-3; weak D call: TRBD2 (7 bases). The CDR3 covers 14 residues. V dropped 6 bases and J dropped 2 bases, with 15 bases sitting between them. Per germline, CDR1 SQVTM and CDR2 ANQGSEA. The CDR3 coding sequence is TGCAGCGTCCGTTTGGGGGGGCCCACAGATACGCAGTATTTT. Protein: CSVRLGGPTDTQYF.

This clone was detected only a few times. The CDR3 loop reads CASSLESGVLRGQFF. CDR3 nucleotide sequence: TGTGCCAGCAGCTTAGAGAGCGGGGTCCTTCGGGGGCAGTTCTTC. V gene TRBV7-8 combines with J gene TRBJ2-1, with TRBD2 matching over 7 bases. The germline CDR1 and CDR2 sequences are SGHVS and FQNEAQ. CDR3 size: 15 residues. J gave up 12 bases and V 1 base, and 12 bases lay outside the gene matches.

The chain is built from TRBV9 and TRBJ2-2; 7 bases match TRBD1. The CDR3 contains 14 residues. The germline V gene encodes CDR1 SGDLS and CDR2 YYNGEE. The J segment lost 6 bases and the V segment lost 2 bases, leaving 4 bases of the junction unmatched. The CDR3 is CASSVATGSGELFF. CDR3 in DNA: TGTGCCAGCAGCGTCGCGACAGGGTCCGGGGAGCTGTTTTTT.

J is TRBJ1-1 and V is TRBV5-1; 8 bases agree with TRBD1. Germline values: CDR1 SGHRS, CDR2 YFSETQ. J gave up 7 bases and V 4 bases, and 12 bases lay outside the gene matches. This CDR3 is built from 15 residues. CDR3 sequence reads: CASSPGQGGPFEAFF. The CDR3 DNA reads as TGCGCCAGCAGCCCAGGACAGGGCGGTCCCTTTGAAGCTTTCTTT.

The rearrangement joins TRBV27 to TRBJ1-2, with a weak D call TRBD1 (6 bases). This CDR3 has 14 residues. The germline V gene has CDR1 MNHEY and CDR2 SMNVEV (reference sequence). V lost 4 bases and J 3 bases, leaving 12 bases between the germline ends. CDR3 region: CASSSIDRYYGYTF. CDR3 bases: TGTGCCAGCAGTTCTATCGACAGGTACTATGGCTACACCTTC.

The chain is built from TRBV19 and TRBJ1-3, with 9 bases lining up with TRBD1. The CDR3 contains 15 residues. Trimming removed 6 bases from V and 1 base from J; junction bases left unmatched: 4. The germline CDR1 and CDR2 sequences are LNHDA and SQIVND (reference sequence). The CDR3 reads CASSRDRESGNTIYF. CDR3 DNA sequence: TGTGCCAGTAGCCGGGACAGGGAATCTGGAAACACCATATATTTT.

This chain links TRBV18 with TRBJ1-2, with 9 bases lining up with TRBD1. There are 16 residues in the CDR3. Germline CDR1 and CDR2: KGHSH and LQKENI. The V segment lost 5 bases and the J segment 2 bases; nucleotides outside the gene matches: 9. CDR3 coding DNA: TGTGCCAGCTCAACCGGGACAGGGTTTGGAAACTATGGCTACACCTTC. Amino acids: CASSTGTGFGNYGYTF.

V usage is TRBV5-6 and J usage is TRBJ2-1; 8 bases line up with TRBD2. Germline assignment: CDR1 SGHDT and CDR2 YYEEEE. J lost 4 bases, V lost 3 bases, and 12 bases had no gene match. CDR3 length: 17 residues. The CDR3 reads CASSSLLAADIYNEQFF. CDR3 DNA: TGTGCCAGCAGCTCCTTACTAGCGGCTGATATTTACAATGAGCAGTTCTTC.

The chain couples TRBV6-1 to TRBJ2-4; 9 bases align to TRBD2. The CDR3 sequence is 18 residues long. V dropped 0 bases and J dropped 1; count of bases not matched to a gene: 7. Germline CDR1 is MNHNS and CDR2 is SASEGT. This CDR3 reads CASSEAGRGGTAKNIQYF. DNA for the CDR3: TGTGCCAGCAGTGAAGCTGGGCGGGGGGGCACGGCCAAAAACATTCAGTACTTC.

The chain recombines TRBV18 with TRBJ1-3; TRBD1 might be the D (6 bases). The germline V and J ends were trimmed by 5 bases and 0 bases, with 14 bases remaining between them. The CDR3 loop spans 16 amino acids. Looked up from germline, CDR1 is KGHSH and CDR2 is LQKENI. The CDR3 DNA follows: TGTGCCAGCTCATTCCGGACAGATTTCTCTGGAAACACCATATATTTT. It is translated as CASSFRTDFSGNTIYF.

This clone was recorded a few times. The chain links TRBV5-1 to TRBJ1-4; a possible D gene is TRBD1 (5 bases). Trimming shortened V by 0 bases and J by 6 bases, and 15 bases separated the two germline ends. The CDR3 loop spans 16 amino acids. The germline V gene encodes CDR1 SGHRS and CDR2 YFSETQ. CDR3 nucleotide sequence: TGCGCCAGCAGCTTGGCTTCTCAGGGTGAGCATGAAAAACTGTTTTTT. This codes for CASSLASQGEHEKLFF.

The chain combines TRBV11-3 with TRBJ1-1, with 9 nucleotides matching TRBD1. The germline CDR1 and CDR2 sequences are SGHNT and YENEEA. The CDR3 runs to 16 residues. J lost 8 bases, V lost 4 bases, and 14 bases had no gene match. The CDR3 DNA reads as TGTGCCAGCAGCTCTGCTGGGACAGGGTTGACAAGGGAAGCTTTCTTT. As protein: CASSSAGTGLTREAFF.

The CDR3 DNA is TGTGCCAGTAGTATAGATTTGTTTCGGGGAATTAATGAGCAGTTCTTC. It codes for CASSIDLFRGINEQFF. The V and J genes are TRBV19 and TRBJ2-1; possible D gene TRBD2, 5 bases. This CDR3 is built from 16 residues. Deletions cut 0 bases from V and 7 bases from J, with 16 bases between. CDR1 and CDR2 from the germline V gene are LNHDA and SQIVND (reference sequence). Variable domain in full (rest from reference TRBV19 and TRBJ2-1): DGGITQSPKYLFRKEGQNVTLSCEQNLNHDAMYWYRQDPGQGLRLIYYSQIVNDFQKGDIAEGYSVSREKKESFPLTVTSAQKNPTAFYLCASSIDLFRGINEQFFGPGTRLTVL.

This chain connects TRBV7-2 to TRBJ2-7, with TRBD2 matching over 9 bases. The CDR3 has 14 amino acids. Trimming took 5 bases from V and 4 from J; bases not matched to a gene: 6. Germline V CDR1 and CDR2: SGHTA, FQGNSA. CDR3 loop: CASSTTSGIYEQYF. CDR3 nucleotide sequence: TGTGCCAGCAGCACGACTAGCGGCATATACGAGCAGTACTTC.

This sequence joins TRBV25-1 and TRBJ1-6, with D possibly being TRBD1 (5 bases). Trimming removed 4 bases from V and 10 bases from J, with 8 bases in between. Germline lookup yields CDR1 MGHDK and CDR2 SYGVNS. The length of the CDR3 is 12 residues. In DNA, the CDR3 is TGTGCCAGCAGTGGACAGAGCTCACCCCTCCACTTT. It yields the protein CASSGQSSPLHF.

The chain employs TRBV9 and TRBJ2-7; the D gene is possibly TRBD1 (6 bases). This CDR3 comprises 14 residues. Germline CDR1 SGDLS, CDR2 YYNGEE. The V and J ends lost 4 bases and 1 base respectively, with 12 bases between them. The CDR3 protein is CASSPWDTSYEQYF. For the CDR3, the DNA is TGTGCCAGCAGCCCCTGGGACACTTCCTACGAGCAGTACTTC.

The gene calls are TRBV13 and TRBJ1-3, with 7 bases fitting TRBD1. The junction had 0 bases not matched to a gene; V was cut back by 0 bases and J by 7 bases. The CDR3 extends over 13 amino acids. Looked up from germline, CDR1 is PRHDT and CDR2 is FYEKMQ (reference sequence). The CDR3 nucleotides are TGTGCCAGCAGCTTAGGACAGGGGAACACCATATATTTT. Translated, it gives CASSLGQGNTIYF.

V and J are TRBV11-2 and TRBJ1-1; 11 bases fit TRBD1. The CDR3 has 17 residues. V was clipped by 5 bases and J by 3 bases; unmatched bases: 11. CDR1 SGHAT and CDR2 FQNNGV come from the germline V gene. The CDR3 protein is CASSPWTGGYMDTEAFF. The DNA for the CDR3 is TGTGCCAGCAGCCCCTGGACAGGGGGCTATATGGACACTGAAGCTTTCTTT.

The J gene is TRBJ1-5, the V gene TRBV18; D remains ambiguous. Trimming took off 6 bases at V and 6 bases at J, with 9 bases between the two ends. CDR1 and CDR2 from the germline V gene are KGHSH and LQKENI. The CDR3 spans 12 residues. The CDR3 sequence: CASSDSVQPQHF. CDR3 sequence (DNA): TGTGCCAGCTCTGACTCTGTTCAGCCCCAGCATTTT.

The rearrangement joins TRBV28 to TRBJ1-2, with TRBD1 as a possible D gene (6 bases). In germline, CDR1 is MDHEN, CDR2 SYDVKM. V gave up 4 bases and J gave up 5 bases, with 11 bases separating them. CDR3 length: 13 amino acids. CDR3 in amino acids: CASSSGHLYGYTF. CDR3 bases: TGTGCCAGCAGTTCGGGACATCTTTATGGCTACACCTTC.

The V call is TRBV13, the J call TRBJ1-1; D gene ambiguous. CDR1 is PRHDT, CDR2 FYEKMQ, per germline (reference sequence). V lost 4 bases and J lost 10, with 10 bases in between. The CDR3 loop spans 11 amino acids. In nucleotides, the CDR3 is TGTGCCAGCAGCTACCGCCCCGGAGCTTTCTTT. Amino acid sequence: CASSYRPGAFF.